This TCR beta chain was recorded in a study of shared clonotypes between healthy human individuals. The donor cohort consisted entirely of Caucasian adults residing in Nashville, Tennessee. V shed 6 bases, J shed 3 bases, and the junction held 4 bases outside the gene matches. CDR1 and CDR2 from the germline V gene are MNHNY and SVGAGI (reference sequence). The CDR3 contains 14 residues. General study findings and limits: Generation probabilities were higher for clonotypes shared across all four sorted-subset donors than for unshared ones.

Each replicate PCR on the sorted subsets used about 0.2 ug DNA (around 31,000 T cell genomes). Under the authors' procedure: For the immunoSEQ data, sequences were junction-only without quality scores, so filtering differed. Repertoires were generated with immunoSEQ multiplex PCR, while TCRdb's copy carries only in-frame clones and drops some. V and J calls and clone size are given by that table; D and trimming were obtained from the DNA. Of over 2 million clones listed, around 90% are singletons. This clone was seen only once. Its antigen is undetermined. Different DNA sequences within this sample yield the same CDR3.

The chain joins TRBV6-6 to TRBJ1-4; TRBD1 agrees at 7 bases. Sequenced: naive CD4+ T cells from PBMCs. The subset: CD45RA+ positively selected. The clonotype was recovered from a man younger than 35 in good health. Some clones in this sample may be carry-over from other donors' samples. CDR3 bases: TGTGCCAGCAGCCTCGGGACAGCTAATGAAAAACTGTTTTTT. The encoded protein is CASSLGTANEKLFF.